Shown below are 28 T cell receptor beta chains from a single sample sequenced in a study of T cell responses to AZD1222 COVID-19 vaccine (dated by TCRdb to 2020 to 2022). Library generation was performed with the immunoSEQ multiplex PCR assay. This is the immuneACCESS table as TCRdb keeps it, with only in-frame sequences that have V and J called. A part of the clones is gone; compared with another copy, unresolved V genes explain less than half, and the rest is unexplained. The sample contains approximately 100,000 clones, 86% of them found a single time. 3.3% of the sample is taken by the ten largest. The time point label on this specimen signifies: about 28 days (+/-7) after the second vaccine dose. Reading the label with the study, this specimen's treatment or condition is: meningococcal conjugate vaccine given as trial control. This specimen was peripheral blood, taken 28 days after the second dose of the MenACWY control vaccine. The receptors come from an adult who received the MenACWY meningococcal vaccine as a control.

The rearrangement joins TRBV28 to TRBJ1-1; D may be TRBD1 (6 bases). The V and J ends lost 3 bases and 5 bases respectively, with 13 bases between them. CDR3 length equals 14 residues. Germline CDR1 reads MDHEN; CDR2 reads SYDVKM. The CDR3 spells CASSLGGARTEAFF. CDR3 coding DNA: TGTGCCAGCAGTTTGGGGGGCGCGAGAACTGAAGCTTTCTTT.

The V call is TRBV6-5, the J call TRBJ2-1, with 9 bases fitting TRBD2. V was clipped by 4 bases and J by 6 bases; unmatched bases: 7. The CDR3 has 15 amino acids. Germline V gene sequence: CDR1 MNHEY, CDR2 SVGAGI. The CDR3 protein is CASSSGLAVSNEQFF. The DNA of the CDR3 is TGTGCCAGCAGTTCGGGACTAGCCGTCTCCAATGAGCAGTTCTTC.

V gene TRBV30 combines with J gene TRBJ2-3; possible D gene TRBD2, 6 bases. Germline V lookup: CDR1 GTSNPN, CDR2 SVGIG (reference sequence). The germline V and J ends were trimmed by 2 bases and 4 bases, with 10 bases remaining between them. The CDR3 is made up of 13 amino acids. The CDR3 DNA is TGTGCCTGGAGTCGGGGGACGCCAGATACGCAGTATTTT. The encoded protein is CAWSRGTPDTQYF.

CDR3 amino acids: CASSRGSGQSSYEQYF. For the CDR3, the DNA is TGTGCCAGCAGTAGAGGGTCGGGACAGAGCTCCTACGAGCAGTACTTC. The genes are TRBV7-9 and TRBJ2-7; 7 bases are shared with TRBD1. The germline V gene has CDR1 SEHNR and CDR2 FQNEAQ (reference sequence). With V trimmed by 6 bases and J by 0 bases, 11 bases remained unmatched. The CDR3 runs 16 residues. Combining the CDR3 with reference TRBV7-9 and TRBJ2-7 gives the whole variable domain DTGVSQNPRHKITKRGQNVTFRCDPISEHNRLYWYRQTLGQGPEFLTYFQNEAQLEKSRLLSDRFSAERPKGSFSTLEIQRTEQGDSAMYLCASSRGSGQSSYEQYFGPGTRLTVT.

The V gene is TRBV4-2, the J gene TRBJ1-2, with 8 bases aligning to TRBD1. Trimming at V came to 3 bases and at J to 4 bases, leaving 10 bases not matched to a gene. The CDR3 loop spans 16 amino acids. CDR1 is LGHNA, CDR2 YNFKEQ, per germline. In DNA, the CDR3 is TGTGCCAGCAGCCAGGGCTTCGGACAGGGCGTCTATGGCTACACCTTC. Translating it yields CASSQGFGQGVYGYTF.

The gene calls are TRBV7-6 and TRBJ2-2; 7 nucleotides match TRBD1. V shed 5 bases, J shed 6 bases, and the junction held 9 bases outside the gene matches. CDR3 length: 15 amino acids. Germline V gene data show CDR1 as SGHVS and CDR2 as FNYEAQ. CDR3 DNA: TGTGCCAGCAGCGCCGACAGGGCCGTGGCCGGGGAGCTGTTTTTT. Protein product: CASSADRAVAGELFF.

This clone was seen a handful of times. V gene TRBV19 combines with J gene TRBJ1-4; 8 nucleotides agree with TRBD1. After removal of 7 bases from V and 3 bases from J, the junction contained 7 bases not matched to a gene. CDR3 length: 15 amino acids. Germline CDR1 LNHDA, CDR2 SQIVND (reference sequence). In DNA form, the CDR3 reads TGTGCCAGTACCGTAACAGGGGGATCTAATGAAAAACTGTTTTTT. It yields the protein CASTVTGGSNEKLFF.

The chain joins TRBV7-2 to TRBJ1-2; D remains ambiguous. V shed 1 base and J shed 4 bases, with 13 bases lying between them. The CDR3 extends over 15 amino acids. The germline V gene encodes CDR1 SGHTA and CDR2 FQGNSA. The CDR3 region has the DNA TGTGCCAGCAGCTTAGTGGCCACTTCAACCTATGGCTACACCTTC. Protein sequence: CASSLVATSTYGYTF.

The gene calls are TRBV5-1 and TRBJ2-3; D is possibly TRBD1 or TRBD2 (6 bases each). The germline V gene encodes CDR1 SGHRS and CDR2 YFSETQ. Deletions cut 0 bases from V and 4 bases from J, with 9 bases between. This CDR3 has 14 amino acids. The DNA of the CDR3 is TGCGCCAGCAGCTTGGGAGGGGGGCCAGATACGCAGTATTTT. This codes for CASSLGGGPDTQYF.

The genes are TRBV5-8 and TRBJ1-4, with D uncertain. The CDR3 has 16 amino acids. Germline loops: CDR1 SGHTS, CDR2 YDEGEE. Trimming stripped 0 bases from V and 0 bases from J, with 9 bases between. The CDR3 nucleotides are TGTGCCAGCAGCTTGGTCGGCAGCACAACTAATGAAAAACTGTTTTTT. It yields the protein CASSLVGSTTNEKLFF.

V usage is TRBV10-2 and J usage is TRBJ1-5; D is ambiguous. Per germline, CDR1 WSHSY and CDR2 SAAADI. The V end lost 0 bases, the J end lost 6 bases, and 9 bases lay between the germline ends. CDR3 length: 14 residues. The DNA for the CDR3 is TGCGCCAGCAGTGAGTCGGAGGGCGGTCAGCCCCAGCATTTT. The encoded protein is CASSESEGGQPQHF.

The sample holds one count of this clone. The chain has TRBV6-1 and TRBJ2-3; 8 bases align to TRBD2. The germline CDR1 and CDR2 sequences are MNHNS and SASEGT. The ends lost 4 bases at V and 6 bases at J; junction bases unmatched: 12. This CDR3 comprises 16 residues. CDR3 in amino acids: CASSVKPSGGADTQYF. The CDR3 nucleotides read TGTGCCAGCAGTGTTAAACCCTCGGGGGGGGCGGATACGCAGTATTTT.

The gene calls are TRBV7-3 and TRBJ2-1; TRBD2 agrees at 8 bases. Germline V gene sequence: CDR1 SGHTA, CDR2 FQGTGA. The CDR3 has 13 residues. J gave up 8 bases and V 2 bases, and 2 bases lay outside the gene matches. The CDR3 sequence: CASSLAGGDEQFF. The CDR3 DNA reads TGTGCCAGCAGCTTAGCGGGGGGCGATGAGCAGTTCTTC.

The genes are TRBV5-7 and TRBJ2-7; D is uncertain. TRBV5-7 is filed as an ORF, its function uncertain. CDR3 length: 17 residues. The V end was cut by 1 base, the J end by 1 base, with 18 bases between. CDR3 bases: TGTGCCAGCAGCTTGTCGACTCTTGGAACTCGGTCCTACGAGCAGTACTTC. This translates into CASSLSTLGTRSYEQYF.

This chain links TRBV2 with TRBJ1-1; tentatively, D is TRBD1 (5 bases). The germline V gene has CDR1 SNHLY and CDR2 FYNNEI. V dropped 6 bases and J dropped 0 bases, with 14 bases sitting between them. This CDR3 has 15 residues. The CDR3 sequence is CASSGYRNVNTEAFF. CDR3 in DNA: TGTGCCAGCAGCGGATACAGGAACGTGAACACTGAAGCTTTCTTT.

This clone was detected once. The gene calls are TRBV5-5 and TRBJ2-5; D uncertain. V gave up 4 bases and J gave up 1 base, with 11 bases separating them. This CDR3 region has 14 residues. The germline V gene has CDR1 SGHKS and CDR2 YYEKEE (reference sequence). The CDR3 here is CASSGTGFQETQYF. The CDR3 DNA reads as TGTGCCAGCAGCGGCACCGGATTCCAAGAGACCCAGTACTTC.

The V gene is TRBV11-2, the J gene TRBJ2-5, with D perhaps assigned TRBD1 or TRBD2 (5 bases each). V was trimmed by 3 bases and J by 5 bases, leaving 13 bases between them. The CDR3 is 14 amino acids. Germline CDR1 reads SGHAT; CDR2 reads FQNNGV. The CDR3 region has the DNA TGTGCCAGCAGCTTTAGAGTCTGGGGGGAGACCCAGTACTTC. The encoded protein is CASSFRVWGETQYF.

About this clone: A junction boundary mismatches the germline segment, possibly from a read error. The rearrangement joins TRBV6-1 to TRBJ1-2; 7 bases agree with TRBD1. Germline CDR1 reads MNHNS; CDR2 reads SASEGT. The CDR3 totals 13 residues. The CDR3 region has the DNA TGTGCCAGCAGTGACGACCGACTTGACAGGGAATACTTC. Its translation is CASSDDRLDREYF.

The chain combines TRBV28 with TRBJ1-2, with D unresolved. V was trimmed by 7 bases and J by 4 bases, leaving 19 bases between them. Per the germline V gene, CDR1 is MDHEN and CDR2 is SYDVKM. This CDR3 region has 15 residues. The CDR3 reads CASTKPDRTFYGYTF. The CDR3 DNA reads TGTGCCAGCACCAAACCCGATAGAACCTTCTATGGCTACACCTTC.

This CDR3 is CASSLDPGLVLGTEAFF. DNA for the CDR3: TGCGCCAGCAGCTTGGACCCAGGTCTGGTTCTGGGCACTGAAGCTTTCTTT. This sequence joins TRBV5-1 and TRBJ1-1; D is undetermined. Germline CDR1 is SGHRS and CDR2 is YFSETQ. Trimming left V 0 bases short and J 4 bases short, with 19 bases between. This CDR3 region has 17 residues.

The rearrangement joins TRBV3-1 (or the pseudogene TRBV3-2) to TRBJ1-6; D is uncertain. Germline-derived CDR1 and CDR2 are LGHDT and YNNKEL (reference sequence). This CDR3 has 16 residues. V was trimmed by 1 base and J by 5 bases, leaving 12 bases between them. The CDR3 protein is CASSQGGGGDNSPLHF. CDR3 bases: TGTGCCAGCAGCCAAGGGGGAGGAGGAGATAATTCACCCCTCCACTTT.

This chain uses TRBV7-3 with TRBJ2-1; TRBD2 matches 16 bases. This CDR3 is built from 16 residues. V shed 6 bases and J 6 bases; nucleotides not matched to a gene: 5. CDR1 is SGHTA and CDR2 is FQGTGA in the germline V gene. CDR3 in amino acids: CASRPGLAGGTNEQFF. DNA of the CDR3: TGTGCCAGCAGACCGGGACTAGCGGGGGGGACCAATGAGCAGTTCTTC. The entire variable domain, with the rest obtained from reference TRBV7-3 and TRBJ2-1, is as follows: GAGVSQTPSNKVTEKGKYVELRCDPISGHTALYWYRQSLGQGPEFLIYFQGTGAADDSGLPNDRFFAVRPEGSVSTLKIQRTERGDSAVYLCASRPGLAGGTNEQFFGPGTRLTVL.

The V and J genes are TRBV18 and TRBJ1-5; D is ambiguous. The V end was cut by 1 base, the J end by 0 bases, with 13 bases between. In germline, CDR1 is KGHSH, CDR2 LQKENI. The CDR3 loop spans 17 amino acids. The CDR3 DNA follows: TGTGCCAGCTCACCACGACCAGAAACTTATAGCAATCAGCCCCAGCATTTT. Translated: CASSPRPETYSNQPQHF.

The V call is TRBV9, the J call TRBJ1-6, with 8 bases aligning to TRBD1. This CDR3 is 14 amino acids long. The germline V gene has CDR1 SGDLS and CDR2 YYNGEE. Trimming removed 0 bases from V and 14 bases from J; junction bases left unmatched: 7. CDR3 in DNA: TGTGCCAGCAGCGTAGGGGGGACAGGTAGGACCCTCCACTTT. Amino acids: CASSVGGTGRTLHF. The whole variable domain, remainder taken from reference TRBV9 and TRBJ1-6, is DSGVTQTPKHLITATGQRVTLRCSPRSGDLSVYWYQQSLDQGLQFLIQYYNGEERAKGNILERFSAQQFPDLHSELNLSSLELGDSALYFCASSVGGTGRTLHFGNGTRLTVT.

The J gene is TRBJ2-5, the V gene TRBV24-1, with 8 positions matching TRBD2. The CDR3 is 14 amino acids. Germline lookup yields CDR1 KGHDR and CDR2 SFDVKD. The ends lost 3 bases at V and 3 bases at J; junction bases unmatched: 2. The CDR3 coding sequence is TGTGCCACCAGTGATACGGGACTAGAAGAGACCCAGTACTTC. Protein: CATSDTGLEETQYF.

The rearrangement joins TRBV23-1 to TRBJ2-7; the match to TRBD1 covers 12 bases. TRBV23-1 is identified as an open reading frame with a role that is uncertain. The CDR3 length is 21 residues. Trimming took 0 bases from V and 1 from J; bases not matched to a gene: 16. CDR3 DNA sequence: TGCGCCAGCAGTCAATCGAAGCTCCGGGACAGGGGGCCTGAGGCGTCCTACGAGCAGTACTTC. Amino acids: CASSQSKLRDRGPEASYEQYF.

The V call is TRBV9, the J call TRBJ2-7, with D uncertain. Per germline, CDR1 SGDLS and CDR2 YYNGEE. V lost 0 bases and J 2 bases, leaving 12 bases between the germline ends. The CDR3 runs to 15 residues. CDR3 sequence reads: CASSVAQDPAYEQYF. CDR3 DNA: TGTGCCAGCAGCGTAGCGCAGGACCCAGCCTACGAGCAGTACTTC.

The chain carries TRBV24-1 and TRBJ1-5; no definite D call. V lost 3 bases and J lost 7, with 12 bases in between. Germline lookup yields CDR1 KGHDR and CDR2 SFDVKD. CDR3 length: 14 amino acids. For the CDR3, the DNA is TGTGCCACCAGTGATCCCCCAAAAGGGCAGCCCCAGCATTTT. It specifies CATSDPPKGQPQHF.